The 14 T cell receptor beta chains below were found in one sample sequenced in a study of T-cell memory formation after mild COVID-19. TCRdb re-analysed the 5' RACE reads in MiXCR, keeping a single row per CDR3 protein. The table has 280,000 or so distinct CDR3 sequences, around 8% seen once. Sequencing was performed on PBMCs or a T cell subset sorted from them (not recorded which). The receptors come from a man aged 18 to 30 who had mild COVID-19 (a few samples of this study predate the infection). Cell type and time point are not known.

This clonotype turned up a few times. The chain recombines TRBV5-1 with TRBJ2-3; possibly TRBD1 for D (5 bases). Germline loops: CDR1 SGHRS, CDR2 YFSETQ. The CDR3 covers 15 residues. V was cut by 2 bases and J by 2 bases, with 12 bases left in between. The CDR3 loop is CASSFPGHTTDTQYF. Written as DNA, the CDR3 is TGCGCCAGCAGCTTCCCCGGACATACCACAGATACGCAGTATTTT.

This chain uses TRBV20-1 with TRBJ1-2; TRBD1 might be the D (5 bases). With 3 bases removed from V and 4 bases from J, the gap between germline ends came to 12 bases. The germline gives CDR1 DFQATT, CDR2 SNEGSKA (reference sequence). CDR3 length equals 13 residues. DNA of the CDR3: TGCAGTGCTAGCAACGCGGGGGGCTATGGCTACACCTTC. Translating it yields CSASNAGGYGYTF.

This clonotype came up a few times. This chain uses TRBV5-4 with TRBJ2-1; 9 bases align to TRBD2. V was clipped by 4 bases and J by 5 bases; unmatched bases: 7. In germline, CDR1 is SGHNT, CDR2 YYREEE (reference sequence). There are 15 residues in the CDR3. The CDR3 loop reads CASSAAASGDNEQFF. The CDR3 DNA reads as TGTGCCAGCAGCGCGGCGGCTAGCGGGGACAATGAGCAGTTCTTC.

This clonotype has a handful of counts. The chain uses TRBV4-3 and TRBJ2-1, with 11 bases matching TRBD2. The V gene end was trimmed by 0 bases and the J gene end by 3 bases; junction bases not matched to a gene: 7. The CDR3 is 18 amino acids. Germline V gene sequence: CDR1 LGHNA, CDR2 YSLEER. The CDR3 DNA sequence: TGCGCCAGCAGCCAAGATGACCCTAGCGGGGGGTTCTACAATGAGCAGTTCTTC. Protein: CASSQDDPSGGFYNEQFF.

This clonotype was found a few times. The chain combines TRBV6-5 with TRBJ1-1; possible D gene TRBD1, 6 bases. The CDR3 is made up of 15 amino acids. Looked up from germline, CDR1 is MNHEY and CDR2 is SVGAGI. V lost 4 bases to trimming and J lost 0 bases, with 12 bases between them. CDR3 DNA sequence: TGTGCCAGCAGTTCCCCGGCAGGGGTGAACACTGAAGCTTTCTTT. It specifies CASSSPAGVNTEAFF.

This chain connects TRBV20-1 to TRBJ2-7; 10 bases align to TRBD2. The J segment lost 5 bases and the V segment lost 2 bases, leaving 9 bases of the junction unmatched. Germline-derived CDR1 and CDR2 are DFQATT and SNEGSKA (reference sequence). The CDR3 runs 15 residues. The CDR3 nucleotides are TGCAGTGCTAGATCTAACACACTAGCGGGGAACGAGCAGTACGTC. Protein product: CSARSNTLAGNEQYV.

V usage is TRBV6-1 and J usage is TRBJ1-1; D is unclear. With 0 bases removed from V and 10 bases from J, the gap between germline ends came to 12 bases. The length of the CDR3 is 13 residues. The germline V gene encodes CDR1 MNHNS and CDR2 SASEGT. CDR3 DNA sequence: TGTGCCAGCAGTGAAGCGCCCTTATTGGGAGCTTTCTTT. Translation gives CASSEAPLLGAFF.

This chain uses TRBV14 with TRBJ1-1; TRBD1 might be the D (5 bases). Trimming took off 5 bases at V and 0 bases at J, with 10 bases between the two ends. CDR1 is SGHDN and CDR2 is FVKESK in the germline V gene. There are 14 residues in the CDR3. As DNA, the CDR3 is TGTGCCAGCAGCGGCTCGGGGGTGAACACTGAAGCTTTCTTT. This translates into CASSGSGVNTEAFF.

The chain joins TRBV10-3 to TRBJ2-2, with unresolved D. Germline CDR1 and CDR2: ENHRY and SYGVKD. The CDR3 is made up of 13 amino acids. Trimming shortened V by 4 bases and J by 0 bases, and 3 bases separated the two germline ends. CDR3 sequence: CAISAPNTGELFF. CDR3 coding DNA: TGTGCCATCAGTGCCCCGAACACCGGGGAGCTGTTTTTT.

There are a few counts of this clonotype. The chain carries TRBV5-1 and TRBJ2-1; 10 bases are shared with TRBD2. Germline V gene data show CDR1 as SGHRS and CDR2 as YFSETQ. Trimming took 2 bases from V and 4 from J; bases not matched to a gene: 9. The CDR3 length is 17 residues. The CDR3 nucleotides read TGCGCCAGCAGCTTCGGTCTAGCGGGGGCCGGGTACAATGAGCAGTTCTTC. Its protein is CASSFGLAGAGYNEQFF.

This clonotype was observed a handful of times. V usage is TRBV5-1 and J usage is TRBJ2-7; D not resolved. V was shortened by 4 bases and J by 13 bases, with 21 bases between the two germline ends. The CDR3 has 13 residues. Germline assignment: CDR1 SGHRS and CDR2 YFSETQ. CDR3 sequence (DNA): TGCGCCAGCAGCCCCACTTCCTTTAGTCGAACCTACTTC. Translating it yields CASSPTSFSRTYF.

This clonotype has only a few counts. The chain uses TRBV9 and TRBJ2-2, with unresolved D. V was clipped by 0 bases and J by 5 bases, with 8 bases between them. CDR3 length: 14 amino acids. Germline V CDR1 and CDR2: SGDLS, YYNGEE. As DNA, the CDR3 is TGTGCCAGCAGCGTAGATTTCCGGACCGGGGAGCTGTTTTTT. Translation gives CASSVDFRTGELFF.

This clonotype was counted a few times. The chain has TRBV7-2 and TRBJ2-5; D uncertain. This CDR3 region has 16 residues. Germline lookup yields CDR1 SGHTA and CDR2 FQGNSA. V gave up 0 bases and J gave up 7 bases, with 18 bases separating them. DNA for the CDR3: TGTGCCAGCAGCTTAGCGGCTCGGCTGCTAGATCCGACCCAGTACTTC. It codes for CASSLAARLLDPTQYF.

This clonotype turned up a few times. This chain connects TRBV6-5 to TRBJ1-1, with D hard to call. CDR3 length: 16 residues. V gave up 0 bases and J gave up 3 bases, with 14 bases separating them. In germline, CDR1 is MNHEY, CDR2 SVGAGI. The CDR3 protein is CASSYSRGFAHTEAFF. The CDR3 DNA follows: TGTGCCAGCAGTTACTCGAGAGGATTTGCCCACACTGAAGCTTTCTTT.